This TCR beta chain emerged from a study of shared clonotypes between healthy human individuals. The CDR3 runs 13 residues. J was trimmed by 3 bases and V by 7 bases; bases with no gene match: 5. Germline loops: CDR1 LNHDA, CDR2 SQIVND (reference sequence). This clone appeared a few times. Several immunoSEQ plates received, in even portions, the genomic DNA of each subset. Clones were read by immunoSEQ multiplex PCR, and TCRdb kept only the in-frame ones, dropping some. The sample has about half a million clones; 70% to 85% are singletons. The sequenced sample was PBMCs. This receptor was identified in a woman aged 40 to 50 in good health. Some clones in this sample may be carry-over from other donors' samples. The V call is TRBV19, the J call TRBJ1-1; 7 bases agree with TRBD1. This chain's CDR3 is CASTDRAYTEAFF. As DNA, the CDR3 is TGTGCCAGTACAGACAGGGCCTACACTGAAGCTTTCTTT.